The clone carrying this T cell receptor (beta chain) has a handful of counts. CDR1 is MNHEY, CDR2 SVGEGT, per germline. Trimming at V came to 2 bases and at J to 4 bases, leaving 13 bases not matched to a gene. The length of the CDR3 is 17 residues. This specimen comes from a study of blood T cells in healthy people across ages. Sample-barcoded 5' priming and a J-beta primer mix drove a second PCR of roughly 6 to 12 cycles. Each TCR beta cDNA got a 12-nucleotide random molecular identifier. Sequencing recovered at least 2.5 million CDR3-containing paired-end reads from each sample. TCRdb re-called the 5' RACE reads through MiXCR, storing one row per CDR3 protein. Of around 520,000 distinct CDR3 sequences listed, roughly a quarter were seen once; the top ten hold 3.6%. A further study also used this sample, focusing on T cells of mothers and their children. From that paper: The study recruited a few healthy Caucasian mothers and their six children as donors. Persisting microchimeric T cell clones went undetected.

This receptor was taken from a boy aged 2 to 10 in good health. Sequencing input: blood. The chain recombines TRBV6-2 or TRBV6-3 with TRBJ2-7, with 8 bases aligning to TRBD1. The CDR3 bases are TGTGCCAGCAGTTACAGCGCGACAGGGGTTAAGGGTTACGAGCAGTACTTC. Its translation is CASSYSATGVKGYEQYF.